These T cell receptor beta chains were read from a single sample in a study of CD8 T cells in ankylosing spondylitis. Each CDR3 protein is one row after TCRdb ran MiXCR on the 5' RACE reads. The data hold 250,000 to 350,000 distinct CDR3 sequences, with around 20% observed a single time. Sequenced sample: blood, either unsorted or a sorted T cell fraction (not recorded which). All receptors come from a female donor with ankylosing spondylitis or in good health (not recorded which). CDR3s include the opening cysteine and the closing phenylalanine or tryptophan. A D gene is named only where the DNA matches it firmly. Expanded clones get a size class; other rows say once, few or many, or leave the size out.

d_call	j_call	v_call	clone_size	cdr3_aa	cdr3_nt
TRBD1	TRBJ2-7	TRBV20-1	NA	CSALDRVPYEQYF	TGCAGTGCCCTGGACAGGGTGCCCTACGAGCAGTACTTC
TRBD2	TRBJ2-1	TRBV6-5	few	CASSLVGGGFYNEQFF	TGTGCCAGCAGTTTGGTGGGGGGAGGGTTCTACAATGAGCAGTTCTTC
TRBD1	TRBJ2-7	TRBV7-2	NA	CASSFTRDSYEQYF	TGTGCCAGCAGCTTTACCCGGGACAGCTACGAGCAGTACTTC
NA	TRBJ1-5	TRBV12-3/TRBV12-4	many	CASSVGLNNQPQHF	TGTGCCAGCAGTGTAGGATTAAACAATCAGCCCCAGCATTTT
TRBD1	TRBJ2-7	TRBV5-1	few	CASSLNRGGEQYF	TGCGCCAGCAGCTTGAACAGGGGTGGAGAGCAGTACTTC
NA	TRBJ2-7	TRBV9	NA	CASSVATHPYEQYF	TGTGCCAGCAGCGTAGCGACTCATCCCTACGAGCAGTACTTC
TRBD2	TRBJ2-1	TRBV28	few	CASSLNYRVGLAGGKIYNEQFF	TGTGCCAGCAGTTTAAATTACAGGGTCGGGCTAGCGGGAGGGAAAATCTACAATGAGCAGTTCTTC
TRBD2	TRBJ2-1	TRBV20-1	NA	CSAVAGGFPYNEQFF	TGCAGTGCGGTAGCGGGAGGCTTCCCCTACAATGAGCAGTTCTTC
NA	TRBJ2-7	TRBV6-5	NA	CASSYPLTAARGSYEQYF	TGTGCCAGCAGTTACCCACTCACCGCGGCGCGCGGGTCGTACGAGCAGTACTTC
TRBD1	TRBJ2-5	TRBV9	few	CASSVGRGTGVQETQYF	TGTGCCAGCAGCGTAGGACGGGGGACAGGGGTCCAAGAGACCCAGTACTTC
NA	TRBJ2-1	TRBV7-6	few	CASSLSLARWVNNEQFF	TGTGCCAGCAGCTTATCGCTCGCCAGATGGGTGAACAATGAGCAGTTCTTC
TRBD1	TRBJ1-1	TRBV6-1	few	CASSREGAAAFF	TGTGCCAGCAGTCGCGAGGGGGCGGCAGCTTTCTTT
TRBD1	TRBJ2-2	TRBV7-8	NA	CASSSLTGSTGELFF	TGTGCCAGCAGCTCCCTGACAGGGTCCACCGGGGAGCTGTTTTTT
TRBD1	TRBJ2-7	TRBV29-1	many	CSVTGGQLYEQYF	TGCAGCGTGACAGGGGGCCAATTGTACGAGCAGTACTTC
NA	TRBJ1-1	TRBV20-1	few	CSASRQEGRGTEAFF	TGCAGTGCTAGCCGGCAGGAGGGTAGGGGCACTGAAGCTTTCTTT
NA	TRBJ1-1	TRBV30	NA	CAWRWLLNTEAFF	TGTGCCTGGAGGTGGTTACTGAACACTGAAGCTTTCTTT
NA	TRBJ2-1	TRBV21-1	few	CASSNGGSGSTNEQFF	TGTGCCAGCAGCAACGGGGGTAGCGGGAGCACCAATGAGCAGTTCTTC